A single sample is the source of the 15 T cell receptor beta chains below, sequenced in a study of blood T cell repertoires in COVID-19. Clones were read by immunoSEQ multiplex PCR, and TCRdb kept only the in-frame ones, dropping some. In the table there are 210,000 or so clones, approximately 90% of which are singletons. The source material was peripheral blood. These receptor sequences come from a man under 40 with COVID-19, enrolled during active disease.

J is TRBJ1-2 and V is TRBV4-1, with 8 bases fitting TRBD1. The V gene end was trimmed by 4 bases and the J gene end by 5 bases; junction bases not matched to a gene: 9. This CDR3 region has 15 residues. Germline V gene sequence: CDR1 MGHRA, CDR2 YSYEKL. CDR3 in DNA: TGCGCCAGCAGCCCGCAGGGGGCAGTACCATATGGCTACACCTTC. Translating gives CASSPQGAVPYGYTF.

V gene TRBV6-5 combines with J gene TRBJ1-4; TRBD1 matches 9 bases. CDR1 is MNHEY and CDR2 is SVGAGI in the germline V gene. The CDR3 sequence is 14 residues long. V dropped 8 bases and J dropped 6; count of bases not matched to a gene: 7. DNA of the CDR3: TGTGCCAGCGGCTCGGGACAGGGAGATGAAAAACTGTTTTTT. This sequence encodes CASGSGQGDEKLFF.

The rearrangement uses TRBV5-4 and TRBJ2-7, with 12 bases fitting TRBD1. CDR3 length: 15 residues. With V trimmed by 3 bases and J by 5 bases, 6 bases remained unmatched. From germline, CDR1 is SGHNT and CDR2 YYREEE (reference sequence). The CDR3 is CASSSGTGGYNEQYF. CDR3 bases: TGTGCCAGCAGCTCCGGGACAGGGGGCTATAACGAGCAGTACTTC.

This clone has more than one count but fewer than ten. The chain recombines TRBV6-2 or TRBV6-3 with TRBJ1-1; D gene unclear. The CDR3 runs to 14 residues. V was pared by 7 bases and J by 3 bases, with 15 bases between. Germline CDR1 MNHEY, CDR2 SVGEGT. CDR3 bases: TGTGCCAGCAACCCAGAGGATTGGGACACTGAAGCTTTCTTT. This encodes CASNPEDWDTEAFF.

The chain has TRBV29-1 and TRBJ1-3, with D tentatively TRBD1 (5 bases). This CDR3 comprises 14 residues. In germline, CDR1 is SQVTM, CDR2 ANQGSEA. The V gene lost 1 base and the J gene lost 3 bases, with 10 bases spanning the gap. The CDR3 DNA reads as TGCAGCGTTGAAGCTGGGCAGGGTGGAAACACCATATATTTT. It encodes CSVEAGQGGNTIYF.

The V call is TRBV5-1, the J call TRBJ2-2; maybe TRBD1 (6 bases). CDR3 length: 14 amino acids. The V gene's germline CDR1 is SGHRS and CDR2 YFSETQ. Trimming stripped 2 bases from V and 8 bases from J, with 13 bases between. The CDR3 protein is CASSFSQGAGELFF. CDR3 DNA: TGCGCCAGCAGCTTTTCACAGGGAGCAGGGGAGCTGTTTTTT.

The chain has TRBV9 and TRBJ2-5; weak D call: TRBD2 (7 bases). This CDR3 contains 13 residues. The germline CDR1 and CDR2 sequences are SGDLS and YYNGEE. With 9 bases removed from V and 3 bases from J, the gap between germline ends came to 15 bases. CDR3 nucleotides: TGTGCCACCTGGCAGGGGAGGGAAGAGACCCAGTACTTC. It specifies CATWQGREETQYF.

The V call is TRBV12-3 or TRBV12-4, the J call TRBJ2-1; D unclear. The CDR3 sequence is 13 residues long. V lost 9 bases, J lost 7 bases, and 16 bases lay in between. CDR3 nucleotide sequence: TGTGCCAGTAGCACGTCGGAGAGGAATGAGCAGTTCTTC. Residues: CASSTSERNEQFF.

The chain carries TRBV9 and TRBJ1-3, with 12 positions matching TRBD1. This CDR3 is 18 amino acids long. The trim removed 3 bases at V and 4 bases at J, leaving 11 bases unmatched. The germline CDR1 and CDR2 sequences are SGDLS and YYNGEE. The CDR3 region is CASSASGTGGRTGNTIYF. CDR3 nucleotides: TGTGCCAGCAGCGCGTCCGGGACAGGGGGCCGGACGGGAAACACCATATATTTT. The variable domain in full, with the rest retrieved from reference TRBV9 and TRBJ1-3, is DSGVTQTPKHLITATGQRVTLRCSPRSGDLSVYWYQQSLDQGLQFLIQYYNGEERAKGNILERFSAQQFPDLHSELNLSSLELGDSALYFCASSASGTGGRTGNTIYFGEGSWLTVV.

V is TRBV29-1 and J is TRBJ1-6; 9 nucleotides align to TRBD1. V lost 6 bases, J lost 7 bases, and 4 bases stayed unmatched. This CDR3 contains 13 residues. The germline gives CDR1 SQVTM, CDR2 ANQGSEA. The CDR3 nucleotides are TGCAGCGTCGGACAGGGGCTCAATTCACCCCTCCACTTT. Its translation is CSVGQGLNSPLHF.

The table lists this clone with a count of one. The chain links TRBV12-3 or TRBV12-4 to TRBJ1-2, with 7 bases identical to TRBD1. CDR3 size: 11 residues. After removal of 5 bases from V and 8 bases from J, the junction contained 2 bases not matched to a gene. CDR3 DNA: TGTGCCAGCAGTGACAGGGTCGGCTACACCTTC. This translates into CASSDRVGYTF.

CDR3 region: CASSVDRGYGYTF. DNA of the CDR3: TGTGCCAGCAGCGTGGACAGGGGGTATGGCTACACCTTC. V usage is TRBV9 and J usage is TRBJ1-2; TRBD1 matches 10 bases. V was pared by 2 bases and J by 5 bases, with 0 bases of the junction left unmatched. Germline V gene data show CDR1 as SGDLS and CDR2 as YYNGEE. The CDR3 runs to 13 residues.

This clone showed up just a few times. The chain couples TRBV5-8 to TRBJ2-1; 8 nucleotides match TRBD1. Germline V CDR1 and CDR2: SGHTS, YDEGEE. The CDR3 totals 14 residues. V was clipped by 2 bases and J by 9 bases; unmatched bases: 7. This CDR3 is CASSFLGQGTEQFF. CDR3 coding DNA: TGTGCCAGCAGCTTTTTAGGACAGGGAACTGAGCAGTTCTTC.

This rearrangement joins TRBV27 to TRBJ2-3, with D tentatively TRBD1 or TRBD2 (6 bases each). This CDR3 region has 12 residues. CDR1 and CDR2 from the germline V gene are MNHEY and SMNVEV (reference sequence). CDR3 sequence: CTTGTSTDTQYF. The DNA of the CDR3 is TGTACCACAGGGACTAGCACAGATACGCAGTATTTT.

The CDR3 nucleotides are TGTGCCAGCAGTGTGGACAGGGTAGGAACTAGTGGCGAAAAACTGTTTTTT. Its protein is CASSVDRVGTSGEKLFF. The gene calls are TRBV6-1 and TRBJ1-4, with 8 bases matching TRBD1. The junction had 15 bases not matched to a gene; V was cut back by 4 bases and J by 8 bases. The CDR3 length is 17 residues. From germline, CDR1 is MNHNS and CDR2 SASEGT.